This T cell receptor (beta chain) was identified during a study of graft-versus-host responses after intestinal transplantation. Study-wide background: Each transplant was multivisceral, liver-intestinal, or isolated intestinal. Anti-thymocyte globulin served as induction for all recipients, who then took tacrolimus and steroids for about 3 years. Notes on the study in general: Researchers found peak circulating GvH clone levels linked to early post-transplant HvG declines. Allografts of one patient group, those with graft-donor T cell macrochimerism, had high graft-versus-host to host-versus-graft clonal ratios.

The repertoire was sequenced with immunoSEQ multiplex PCR; TCRdb's copy has only in-frame clones and lacks some. The data hold 120,000 or so clones, with 90% to 95% observed a single time. Only one count was recorded for this clone. Its antigen is not known. CDR1 is LNHDA, CDR2 SQIVND, per germline (reference sequence). The CDR3 covers 14 residues. V was pared by 3 bases and J by 7 bases, with 6 bases of the junction left unmatched. The gene calls are TRBV19 and TRBJ1-2, with TRBD1 matching 9 bases. This TCR derives from a human donor who received an intestinal transplant. This specimen was unstimulated CD8+ T cells sorted from spleen or lymph node cells, taken before intestinal transplant. This CDR3 reads CASSMGQGGVGYTF. CDR3 DNA sequence: TGTGCCAGTAGTATGGGACAGGGAGGGGTTGGCTACACCTTC.